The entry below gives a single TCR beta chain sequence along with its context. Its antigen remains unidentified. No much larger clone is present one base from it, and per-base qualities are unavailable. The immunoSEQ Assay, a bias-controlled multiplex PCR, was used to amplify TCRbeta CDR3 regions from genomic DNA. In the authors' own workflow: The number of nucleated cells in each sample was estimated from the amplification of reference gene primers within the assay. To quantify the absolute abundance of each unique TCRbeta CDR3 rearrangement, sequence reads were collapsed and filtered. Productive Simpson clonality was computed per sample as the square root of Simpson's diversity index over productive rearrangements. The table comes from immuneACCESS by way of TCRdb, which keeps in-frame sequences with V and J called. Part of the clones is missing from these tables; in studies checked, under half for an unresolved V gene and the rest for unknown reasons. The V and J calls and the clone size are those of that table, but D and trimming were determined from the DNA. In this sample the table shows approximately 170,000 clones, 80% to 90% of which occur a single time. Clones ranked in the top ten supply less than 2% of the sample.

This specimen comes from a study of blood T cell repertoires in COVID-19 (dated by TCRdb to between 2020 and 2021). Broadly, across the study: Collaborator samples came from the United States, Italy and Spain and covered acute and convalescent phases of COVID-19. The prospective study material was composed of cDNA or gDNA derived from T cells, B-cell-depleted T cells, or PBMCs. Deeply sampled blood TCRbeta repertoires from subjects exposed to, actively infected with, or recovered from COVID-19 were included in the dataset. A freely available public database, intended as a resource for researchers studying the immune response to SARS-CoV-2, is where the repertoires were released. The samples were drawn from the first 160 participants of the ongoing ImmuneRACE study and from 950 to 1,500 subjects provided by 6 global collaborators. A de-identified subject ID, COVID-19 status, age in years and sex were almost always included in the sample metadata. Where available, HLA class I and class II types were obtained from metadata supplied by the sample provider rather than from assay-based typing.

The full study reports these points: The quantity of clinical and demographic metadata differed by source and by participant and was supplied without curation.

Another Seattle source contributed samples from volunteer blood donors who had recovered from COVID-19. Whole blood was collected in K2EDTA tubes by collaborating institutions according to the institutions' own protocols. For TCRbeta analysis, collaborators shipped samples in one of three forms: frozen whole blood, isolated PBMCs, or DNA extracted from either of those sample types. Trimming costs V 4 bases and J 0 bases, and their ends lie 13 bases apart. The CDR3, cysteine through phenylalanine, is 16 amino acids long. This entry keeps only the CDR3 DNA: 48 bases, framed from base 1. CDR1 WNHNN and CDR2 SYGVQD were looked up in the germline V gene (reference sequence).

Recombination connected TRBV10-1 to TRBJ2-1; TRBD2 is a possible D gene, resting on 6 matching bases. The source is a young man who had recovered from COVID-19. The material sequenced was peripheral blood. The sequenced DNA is TGCGCCAGCAGTGGGGTACAGACTAGCTCCTACAATGAGCAGTTCTTC. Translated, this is CASSGVQTSSYNEQFF.